One sample yielded the 22 T cell receptor beta chains listed below, sequenced in a study of PD-L1 blockade in urothelial cancer. TCRdb keeps only in-frame clones here, not all; method: immunoSEQ multiplex PCR. The repertoire holds tens of thousands of clones, with approximately 83% as singletons. Documented time point: pretreatment peripheral blood. The material sequenced was PBMCs, taken around atezolizumab (anti-PD-L1) treatment. These TCRs come from a man aged 60 to 69 with urothelial cancer.

This rearrangement joins TRBV6-1 to TRBJ2-1, with TRBD2 matching over 8 bases. Germline V gene lookup returns CDR1 MNHNS and CDR2 SASEGT. This CDR3 is built from 16 residues. The V and J ends lost 2 bases and 4 bases, in that order; junction bases with no gene match: 7. CDR3 in DNA: TGTGCCAGCAGTGAAACTAGACTAGCGCAGTACAATGAGCAGTTCTTC. Translated, it gives CASSETRLAQYNEQFF.

The chain joins TRBV28 to TRBJ2-5; D may be TRBD2 (5 bases). The CDR3 is 13 amino acids. The germline V gene encodes CDR1 MDHEN and CDR2 SYDVKM. V lost 6 bases to trimming and J lost 2 bases, with 10 bases between them. Here the CDR3 reads CASRRSGQETQYF. In nucleotides, the CDR3 is TGTGCCAGCAGGCGCAGCGGTCAAGAGACCCAGTACTTC.

The chain has TRBV19 and TRBJ2-1; 9 nucleotides align to TRBD2. CDR1 and CDR2 from the germline V gene are LNHDA and SQIVND (reference sequence). The CDR3 consists of 16 residues. With 3 bases clipped from V and 3 bases from J, the junction kept 6 bases outside the gene matches. CDR3 residues: CASSIYGRGGYNEQFF. In DNA, the CDR3 is TGTGCCAGTAGTATTTATGGGCGGGGGGGCTACAATGAGCAGTTCTTC.

V gene TRBV4-1 combines with J gene TRBJ1-3, with a possible D match to TRBD1 (5 bases). The CDR3 sequence is 14 residues long. Trimming stripped 4 bases from V and 9 bases from J, with 16 bases between. Germline loops: CDR1 MGHRA, CDR2 YSYEKL. The CDR3 sequence: CASSLRGGEVTIYF. As DNA, the CDR3 is TGCGCCAGCAGCCTAAGGGGAGGCGAAGTCACCATATATTTT.

The chain employs TRBV19 and TRBJ2-1, with TRBD2 matching 8 bases. The germline V gene has CDR1 LNHDA and CDR2 SQIVND (reference sequence). This CDR3 comprises 16 residues. Trimming took 2 bases from V and 4 from J; bases not matched to a gene: 7. The DNA of the CDR3 is TGTGCCAGTAGTATATGGCGGGGGGCCGGGTACAATGAGCAGTTCTTC. Its translation: CASSIWRGAGYNEQFF.

This clone is large in the sample. This chain uses TRBV5-1 with TRBJ1-6; perhaps TRBD1 as D (6 bases). Trimming took off 6 bases at V and 7 bases at J, with 14 bases between the two ends. Germline loops: CDR1 SGHRS, CDR2 YFSETQ. The CDR3 loop spans 14 amino acids. In nucleotides, the CDR3 is TGCGCCAGCAAGACAGGTGGCTCCAATTCACCCCTCCACTTT. Translating it yields CASKTGGSNSPLHF. Combining the CDR3 with reference TRBV5-1 and TRBJ1-6 gives the whole variable domain KAGVTQTPRYLIKTRGQQVTLSCSPISGHRSVSWYQQTPGQGLQFLFEYFSETQRNKGNFPGRFSGRQFSNSRSEMNVSTLELGDSALYLCASKTGGSNSPLHFGNGTRLTVT.

This clone came up a few times. The chain carries TRBV27 and TRBJ1-2; D gene unclear. The CDR3 extends over 13 amino acids. V was trimmed by 4 bases and J by 8 bases, leaving 14 bases between them. Germline values: CDR1 MNHEY, CDR2 SMNVEV (reference sequence). CDR3: CASSSGWLEGYTF. In DNA, the CDR3 is TGTGCCAGCAGTTCCGGGTGGTTGGAGGGCTACACCTTC.

The V call is TRBV6-5, the J call TRBJ2-7, with D perhaps TRBD1 (5 bases). V shed 0 bases and J shed 2 bases, with 14 bases lying between them. The germline V gene has CDR1 MNHEY and CDR2 SVGAGI. The CDR3 runs to 16 residues. CDR3 residues: CASSYSGVQGTYEQYF. CDR3 in DNA: TGTGCCAGCAGTTACTCCGGAGTTCAGGGAACCTACGAGCAGTACTTC.

This clone was seen only a few times. The chain employs TRBV27 and TRBJ2-7; D is unclear. The germline V gene encodes CDR1 MNHEY and CDR2 SMNVEV (reference sequence). V was pared by 3 bases and J by 0 bases, with 6 bases between. CDR3 size: 13 residues. As DNA, the CDR3 is TGTGCCAGCAGTTTTGCAGGCTCCTACGAGCAGTACTTC. Protein product: CASSFAGSYEQYF.

A few counts support this clone. This chain links TRBV19 with TRBJ1-1, with TRBD1 identical over 8 bases. The CDR3 length is 13 residues. With 6 bases clipped from V and 3 bases from J, the junction kept 3 bases outside the gene matches. Germline V gene sequence: CDR1 LNHDA, CDR2 SQIVND (reference sequence). CDR3 nucleotide sequence: TGTGCCAGTAGGGTGACAGGGGACACTGAAGCTTTCTTT. Its translation: CASRVTGDTEAFF.

The chain combines TRBV19 with TRBJ1-4; weak D call: TRBD1 (6 bases). V was pared by 6 bases and J by 8 bases, with 16 bases between. Germline V gene sequence: CDR1 LNHDA, CDR2 SQIVND (reference sequence). This CDR3 has 14 residues. The CDR3 coding sequence is TGTGCCAGTAGGCTCGCGGGGGCTGGGGAAAAACTGTTTTTT. This translates into CASRLAGAGEKLFF.

This clone was observed once. V is TRBV5-1 and J is TRBJ1-3, with no clear D. This CDR3 comprises 14 residues. Germline V CDR1 and CDR2: SGHRS, YFSETQ. Trimming removed 7 bases from V and 4 bases from J, with 15 bases in between. CDR3 nucleotide sequence: TGCGCCAGCCGAACGGAGGGTTCCGGAAACACCATATATTTT. Its protein is CASRTEGSGNTIYF. Using reference TRBV5-1 and TRBJ1-3 for the parts outside the CDR3, the full variable domain is KAGVTQTPRYLIKTRGQQVTLSCSPISGHRSVSWYQQTPGQGLQFLFEYFSETQRNKGNFPGRFSGRQFSNSRSEMNVSTLELGDSALYLCASRTEGSGNTIYFGEGSWLTVV.

This clone was picked up a small number of times. The CDR3 spells CASSLRQHMNTEAFF. DNA of the CDR3: TGCGCCAGCAGCTTGAGACAGCACATGAACACTGAAGCTTTCTTT. The V call is TRBV5-1, the J call TRBJ1-1, with TRBD1 as a possible D gene (5 bases). CDR3 length equals 15 residues. V lost 1 base and J 0 bases, leaving 10 bases between the germline ends. Germline V lookup: CDR1 SGHRS, CDR2 YFSETQ.

This sequence joins TRBV5-1 and TRBJ2-1; TRBD1 is a possible D gene (7 bases). V dropped 2 bases and J dropped 4 bases, with 16 bases sitting between them. The CDR3 length is 16 residues. Germline V CDR1 and CDR2: SGHRS, YFSETQ. DNA of the CDR3: TGCGCCAGCAGCTTCAGGGGGGCACAGACGTACAATGAGCAGTTCTTC. This sequence encodes CASSFRGAQTYNEQFF. The full variable domain, completed using reference TRBV5-1 and TRBJ2-1, is KAGVTQTPRYLIKTRGQQVTLSCSPISGHRSVSWYQQTPGQGLQFLFEYFSETQRNKGNFPGRFSGRQFSNSRSEMNVSTLELGDSALYLCASSFRGAQTYNEQFFGPGTRLTVL.

V is TRBV7-3 and J is TRBJ2-2, with 9 bases aligning to TRBD1. The CDR3 is 16 amino acids. Germline-derived CDR1 and CDR2 are SGHTA and FQGTGA. The ends lost 1 base at V and 5 bases at J; junction bases unmatched: 5. The CDR3 sequence: CASSLRGTGRTGELFF. In DNA form, the CDR3 reads TGTGCCAGCAGCTTAAGGGGGACAGGGCGGACCGGGGAGCTGTTTTTT.

V gene TRBV19 combines with J gene TRBJ1-5; D not resolved. Germline V gene lookup returns CDR1 LNHDA and CDR2 SQIVND (reference sequence). This CDR3 has 16 amino acids. Trimming pared 1 base from V and 0 bases from J, leaving 10 bases between. The CDR3 reads CASSIGPVDSNQPQHF. CDR3 coding DNA: TGTGCCAGTAGTATAGGGCCAGTTGATAGCAATCAGCCCCAGCATTTT. The whole variable domain, filled in from reference TRBV19 and TRBJ1-5, reads DGGITQSPKYLFRKEGQNVTLSCEQNLNHDAMYWYRQDPGQGLRLIYYSQIVNDFQKGDIAEGYSVSREKKESFPLTVTSAQKNPTAFYLCASSIGPVDSNQPQHFGDGTRLSIL.

This clone was observed a handful of times. This sequence joins TRBV6-1 and TRBJ1-5, with 9 nucleotides matching TRBD1. Trimming removed 2 bases from V and 11 bases from J; junction bases left unmatched: 10. CDR3 length equals 15 residues. Germline CDR1 MNHNS, CDR2 SASEGT. The CDR3 region has the DNA TGTGCCAGCAGTGAAAGACAGGGGGGCGTTGCGGCCCAGCATTTT. As protein: CASSERQGGVAAQHF.

This chain links TRBV6-1 with TRBJ2-4; 7 positions agree with TRBD2. Unmatched junction bases numbered 12, after V lost 1 base and J lost 3 bases. CDR1 is MNHNS, CDR2 SASEGT, per germline. This CDR3 has 18 amino acids. CDR3 in amino acids: CASSEVVVGRASKNIQYF. The CDR3 coding sequence is TGTGCCAGCAGTGAAGTGGTGGTTGGGAGGGCAAGCAAAAACATTCAGTACTTC.

This clone has a single count. The CDR3 DNA reads as TGCGCCAGCAGGCGAGGTACAGGGCCCGGTGAGCAGTTCTTC. Translating it yields CASRRGTGPGEQFF. The V and J genes are TRBV4-3 and TRBJ2-1, with D maybe TRBD1 (6 bases). Germline V gene data show CDR1 as LGHNA and CDR2 as YSLEER. The CDR3 spans 14 residues. V dropped 6 bases and J dropped 9 bases, with 18 bases sitting between them.

This CDR3 is CASSTFPGQGATEAFF. CDR3 in DNA: TGTGCCAGCAGCACCTTCCCGGGACAGGGAGCAACTGAAGCTTTCTTT. This chain links TRBV6-6 with TRBJ1-1; 9 bases are a match to TRBD1. The germline gives CDR1 MNHNY, CDR2 SVGAGI (reference sequence). The CDR3 has 16 amino acids. Trimming took 6 bases from V and 5 from J; bases not matched to a gene: 13.

The J gene is TRBJ2-7, the V gene TRBV29-1; 11 bases agree with TRBD2. J lost 6 bases, V lost 2 bases, and 3 bases had no gene match. Looked up from germline, CDR1 is SQVTM and CDR2 is ANQGSEA. The CDR3 runs 13 residues. In nucleotides, the CDR3 is TGCAGCGTTGAAACTAGCGGGGGTTCCGAGCAGTACTTC. Translating gives CSVETSGGSEQYF.

The chain combines TRBV19 with TRBJ1-5, with D perhaps TRBD1 (6 bases). V was clipped by 4 bases and J by 0 bases, with 16 bases between them. Germline CDR1 is LNHDA and CDR2 is SQIVND (reference sequence). This CDR3 is built from 17 residues. CDR3 DNA sequence: TGTGCCAGTAGTACAGTTCGGACAGACTATAGCAATCAGCCCCAGCATTTT. Its translation is CASSTVRTDYSNQPQHF.